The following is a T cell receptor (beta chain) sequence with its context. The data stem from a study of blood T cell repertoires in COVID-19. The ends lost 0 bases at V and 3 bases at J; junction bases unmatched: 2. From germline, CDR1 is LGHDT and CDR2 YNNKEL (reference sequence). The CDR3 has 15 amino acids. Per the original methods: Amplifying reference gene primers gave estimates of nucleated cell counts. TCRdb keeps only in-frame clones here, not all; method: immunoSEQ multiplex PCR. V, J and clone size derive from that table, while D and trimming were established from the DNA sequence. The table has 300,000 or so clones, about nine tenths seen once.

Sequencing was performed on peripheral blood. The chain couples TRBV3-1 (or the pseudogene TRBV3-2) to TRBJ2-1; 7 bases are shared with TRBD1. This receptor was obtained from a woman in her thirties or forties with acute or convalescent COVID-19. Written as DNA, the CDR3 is TGTGCCAGCAGCCAAGAATACAGGGGCTACAATGAGCAGTTCTTC. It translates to CASSQEYRGYNEQFF.